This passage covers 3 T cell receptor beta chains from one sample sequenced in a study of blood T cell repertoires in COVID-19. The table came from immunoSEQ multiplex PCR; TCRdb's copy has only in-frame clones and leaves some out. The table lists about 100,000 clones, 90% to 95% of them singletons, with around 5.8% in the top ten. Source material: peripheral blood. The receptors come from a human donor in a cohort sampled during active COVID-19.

CDR3 in amino acids: CSGGTSGYEQYF. The CDR3, as DNA: TGCAGCGGGGGGACTAGCGGTTACGAGCAGTACTTC. V is TRBV29-1 and J is TRBJ2-7, with TRBD2 matching over 11 bases. The CDR3 sequence is 12 residues long. Germline values: CDR1 SQVTM, CDR2 ANQGSEA. The junction had 3 bases not matched to a gene; V was cut back by 7 bases and J by 4 bases.

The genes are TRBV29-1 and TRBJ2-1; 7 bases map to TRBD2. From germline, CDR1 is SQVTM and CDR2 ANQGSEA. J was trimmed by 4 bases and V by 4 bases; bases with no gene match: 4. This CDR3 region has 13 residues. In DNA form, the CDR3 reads TGCAGCGTTGGCGGGGGAGCGTACAATGAGCAGTTCTTC. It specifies CSVGGGAYNEQFF.

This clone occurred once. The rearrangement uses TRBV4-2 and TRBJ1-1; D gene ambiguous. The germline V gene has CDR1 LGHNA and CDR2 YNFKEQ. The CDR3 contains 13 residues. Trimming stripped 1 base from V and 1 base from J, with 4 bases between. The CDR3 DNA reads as TGTGCCAGCAGCCAAGGAGGGAACACTGAAGCTTTCTTT. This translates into CASSQGGNTEAFF.